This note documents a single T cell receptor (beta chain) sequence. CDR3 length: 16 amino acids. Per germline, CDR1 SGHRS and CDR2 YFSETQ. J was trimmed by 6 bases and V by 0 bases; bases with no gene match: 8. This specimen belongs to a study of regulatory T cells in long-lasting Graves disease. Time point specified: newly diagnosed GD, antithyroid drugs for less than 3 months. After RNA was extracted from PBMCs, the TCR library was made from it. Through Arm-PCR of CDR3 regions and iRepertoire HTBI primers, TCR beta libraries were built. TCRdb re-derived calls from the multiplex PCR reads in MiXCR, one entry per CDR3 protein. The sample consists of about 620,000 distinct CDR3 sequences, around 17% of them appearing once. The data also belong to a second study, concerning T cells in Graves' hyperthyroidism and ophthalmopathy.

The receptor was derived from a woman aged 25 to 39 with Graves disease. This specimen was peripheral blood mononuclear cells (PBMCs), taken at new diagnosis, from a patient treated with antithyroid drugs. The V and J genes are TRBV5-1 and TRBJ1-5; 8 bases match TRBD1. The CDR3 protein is CASSLGAGGNGQPQHF. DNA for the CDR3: TGCGCCAGCAGCTTGGGCGCAGGGGGCAATGGTCAGCCCCAGCATTTT.